Included here is one T cell receptor beta chain sequence, with context. The antigen is not known. Measured with immunoSEQ multiplex PCR; TCRdb has only the in-frame clones, and not every one. Found here are 69,000 or so clones, around 94% of them singletons; the top ten hold approximately 1.5%. The data originate from a study of T cell clonotyping in hematopoietic cell transplantation. The junction had 7 bases not matched to a gene; V was cut back by 3 bases and J by 6 bases. Germline assignment: CDR1 SGHDN and CDR2 FVKESK. The CDR3 is 16 residues long. General study points: Without cell sorting, CD4 versus CD8 contributions remain unresolved. Pathologically expanded recipient clonotypes increased progressively from day 30 to day 180 as diversity fell. At the given depth, recipient repertoires were over 95% de novo clonotypes.

Sequenced material: peripheral blood mononuclear cells. The sequence came from a man in his fifties or sixties in good health. Some clones in this sample may be carry-over from other donors' samples. V is TRBV14 and J is TRBJ2-7, with 14 bases aligning to TRBD2. The CDR3 reads CASSHWTSGGQFEQYF. The CDR3 DNA is TGTGCCAGCAGCCACTGGACTAGCGGGGGGCAGTTCGAGCAGTACTTC. The full variable domain, completed using reference TRBV14 and TRBJ2-7, is EAGVTQFPSHSVIEKGQTVTLRCDPISGHDNLYWYRRVMGKEIKFLLHFVKESKQDESGMPNNRFLAERTGGTYSTLKVQPAELEDSGVYFCASSHWTSGGQFEQYFGPGTRLTVT.